This T cell receptor beta chain was observed in a study of vaccination and CD4 T cells after COVID-19. Study details: Drawing of post-COVID samples took place a median roughly 97 days after diagnosis (range 35 to 161).

With regard to this clonotype: Its target is unknown.

Study-wide results and caveats: Median SARS-CoV-2-reactive clonotype numbers went up from around 19 to 38, but not significantly.

Cultured CD4+ T-cell DNA underwent Oncomine TCR Beta short-read sequencing. TCRdb processed the PCR reads anew with MiXCR; each CDR3 protein has one entry. Among some 12,000 distinct CDR3 sequences listed, less than 65% were seen once. Per the germline V gene, CDR1 is MNHNS and CDR2 is SASEGT. The V and J ends lost 5 bases and 5 bases, in that order; junction bases with no gene match: 5. CDR3 length: 14 residues. Noted treatment: approximately nine-day PBMC culture with coronavirus spike peptide pools or control peptides (ViraFEST assay). Positive PCR dates covered March to December 2020, before US Alpha, Beta and Delta variants. Wells contained about 2 million PBMCs each, and these were cultured with 8 to 10 IU/ml IL-2 and around 10 ug/ml peptide pools.

Sequences were derived from CD4+ T cells from blood, cultured in vitro, sampled before SARS-CoV-2 vaccination. The receptor was derived from a human donor who had recovered from COVID-19. The V gene is TRBV6-1, the J gene TRBJ2-5, with 10 bases lining up with TRBD1. CDR3 coding DNA: TGTGCCAGCAGTAGGGACAGGGGTCGGGAGACCCAGTACTTC. This sequence encodes CASSRDRGRETQYF.